Here is one T cell receptor beta chain with its context. This entry comes from a study of blood T cell repertoires in COVID-19. Background on the study: Sources were T cells, B-cell-depleted T cells, or PBMCs; the material itself was cDNA or gDNA.

Profiled with immunoSEQ multiplex PCR; TCRdb holds only in-frame clones, not every one. The sample yields 95,000 to 150,000 clones, approximately 81% seen once. CDR3 length: 14 residues. The germline CDR1 and CDR2 sequences are KGHSH and LQKENI. Trimming removed 6 bases from V and 5 bases from J; junction bases left unmatched: 6. Sequenced input: peripheral blood. The origin of this receptor is a man aged 80 or over with COVID-19, enrolled during active disease. The chain is built from TRBV18 and TRBJ2-2; 7 bases are shared with TRBD1. Written as DNA, the CDR3 is TGTGCCAGCTCGTACACCAGGGGGACCGGGGAGCTGTTTTTT. It specifies CASSYTRGTGELFF.